This T cell receptor beta chain originates from a study of graft-versus-host responses after intestinal transplantation. Study findings and constraints: The authors found GvH clones in recipient marrow, some appearing first in ileum or blood. Circulating GvH clones peaking coincided with falling HvG clones soon after transplant.

The repertoire was sequenced with immunoSEQ multiplex PCR; TCRdb's copy has only in-frame clones and lacks some. The sample contains around 120,000 clones, 85% to 95% of which appear only once. Note on this clone: What it binds is unknown.

Germline V gene data show CDR1 as SEHNR and CDR2 as FQNEAQ (reference sequence). V trimming: 5 bases; J trimming: 2 bases; junction bases outside the gene matches: 10. CDR3 size: 17 residues. Here the sequenced sample was unstimulated CD8+ T cells sorted from spleen or lymph node cells, taken before intestinal transplant. The sequence was obtained from a human donor who received an intestinal transplant. The chain uses TRBV7-9 and TRBJ2-1; 9 nucleotides match TRBD2. The CDR3: CASSAPRGRVAYNEQFF. DNA for the CDR3: TGTGCCAGCAGCGCCCCGCGCGGGAGGGTAGCCTACAATGAGCAGTTCTTC.